This entry features one TCR beta chain sequence. Which antigen it targets is not known. Base-call qualities are not available, and no considerably larger clone is one nucleotide away. Using the deep immunoSEQ assay, multiplex PCR amplified TCR CDR3 regions from genomic DNA. For each cell subset, the extracted genomic DNA was distributed evenly across all wells of several immunoSEQ 96-well plates, and each plate served as one replicate. For sorted subsets, around 0.2 ug genomic DNA, equal to 30,000 to 35,000 T cell genomes, was loaded into each replicate PCR. Purified libraries were measured with a Qubit 3.0 fluorometer, size-checked on a Bioanalyzer 2100, and measured again with the KAPA Library Quantification kit. Every immunoSEQ 96-well plate was sequenced on a dedicated single-read 150-cycle Illumina NextSeq 550 flow cell. As for the authors' bioinformatics: The immunoSEQ output contained only junctional sequences without quality scores, so filtering could not match that applied to full-length reads. Sequences were annotated with PyIR, a Python wrapper for IgBLAST v1.9, and V/J genes and CDR3 were assigned using IMGT germline references. Any read was removed if the V/J assignment was weak (E-value above 1e-6), the CDR3 was missing, or the read contained stop codons, out-of-frame junctions, or ambiguous translated residues. A V3J clonotype was defined by an identical inferred V gene, J gene, and CDR3 amino acid sequence. The percentage overlap between two repertoires was calculated by dividing the number of shared unique clonotypes by the size of the smaller repertoire. Three approaches were used to assess repertoire richness: RTK rarefaction, the Chao1 estimator, and Recon v2.1 estimates of unobserved clonotypes. OLGA was used to compute generation probabilities for all TCRbeta clonotypes that the gDNA method yielded from four donors. TCRdb limited this immuneACCESS table to in-frame rearrangements with V and J called. A share of clones is missing; checked studies link under half to unresolved V genes, and the rest is unexplained. V and J calls and clone size are those listed in that table; D and trimming were worked out from the DNA. For this sample the table gives about 2.1 million clones, of which 93% were detected only once. The ten largest account for over 1.5% of the sample.

CD8 naive samples were obtained by positive selection for CCR7 among CD45RO-negative cells, yielding a CD45RA+CCR7+ population from which TemRA cells were excluded. Donors were healthy HIV-negative adults with no recently reported acute infections or vaccinations. Every donor was a Caucasian adult residing in Nashville, Tennessee, USA. Blood was obtained by leukapheresis, after which PBMCs were separated by Ficoll-Histopaque density gradient centrifugation and cryopreserved in liquid nitrogen vapor phase. Purity and quantity of every magnetically sorted T cell population were checked by analytical flow cytometry. Each sorted fraction had its genomic DNA isolated and then quantified by UV absorbance on a Nanodrop 2000c. These data are taken from a study of shared clonotypes between healthy human individuals (dated by TCRdb to the early 2020s). Regarding the complete study: Three men and two women, aged 18 to 49 years, made up the cohort. For each donor, CD4 naive and CD4 memory were each run on three plates, CD8 naive on two plates, and CD8 memory on one plate. The study deeply sequenced blood TCR repertoires of about 5 healthy adults to estimate repertoire size and the extent of clonotype sharing between individuals. To increase sequencing depth and limit assay-specific biases, different laboratories used diverse techniques to prepare libraries and sequence TCR repertoires. Per donor, leukapheresis produced somewhere between about 0.8 and 9.5 billion PBMCs. Beyond this particular receptor, the publication reports: Compared with non-shared clonotypes, clonotypes shared by all four sorted-subset donors had higher generation probabilities. Even with the large sequencing depth, rarefaction of the sorted-subset datasets indicated that sequencing was incomplete. Estimated clonotype richness was generally larger for naive than for memory subsets. Pairwise subsampling led to the expectation that sequencing depth would affect the degree of clonotype sharing among donors. Sampling was limited to blood, and TCR repertoires in tissue likely differ from TCR repertoires in blood. Because the study included only a small number of donors, the genetic and exposure-history diversity represented was limited. Sharing across a few donors was observed for approximately 5% of naive CD4, under 4% of naive CD8, over 2% of memory CD4, and over 0.3% of memory CD8 clonotypes.

The CDR3, from cysteine to phenylalanine, totals 16 residues. The only DNA kept is the CDR3, 48 bases in frame from the first base. V is clipped by 1 base and J by 2 bases, and the sequence between their germline boundaries is 13 bases long. For CDR1 and CDR2, the germline V gene lists MGHDK and SYGVNS. The V gene is TRBV25-1 and the J gene is TRBJ2-3; TRBD2 is a possible D gene, resting on 5 matching bases. Sequencing was done on a sample of naive CD8+ T cells from PBMCs. In the paper's terms, the cell subset or site label means: CD45RA+CCR7+. The clonotype originates from a man aged 18 to 29 in good health. Some clones in this sample may be carry-over from other donors' samples. The CDR3 region: CASSESEGLNTDTQYF. The DNA is TGTGCCAGCAGTGAATCTGAGGGATTGAACACAGATACGCAGTATTTT. With the rest looked up from the reference TRBV25-1 and TRBJ2-3 genes rather than sequenced, the full variable domain is EADIYQTPRYLVIGTGKKITLECSQTMGHDKMYWYQQDPGMELHLIHYSYGVNSTEKGDLSSESTVSRIRTEHFPLTLESARPSHTSQYLCASSESEGLNTDTQYFGPGTRLTVL.